This is a list of T cell receptor beta chains from one sample in a study of blood T cell repertoires in COVID-19. Only in-frame clones appear in the TCRdb table, and some are missing; sequencing was by immunoSEQ multiplex PCR. In the table there are about 170,000 clones, 87% of which are singletons. The sequenced sample consisted of peripheral blood. The receptors shown here come from a man younger than 30 with active or convalescent COVID-19. Each CDR3 is given with its conserved first and last residue. A D gene is named only where the DNA matches it firmly. The size field is filled for only some rows; it gives once, few, many or a size class.

NA,TRBJ2-1,TRBV5-1,TRBD2,CASSLVSGGLDEQFF,TGCGCCAGCAGCTTGGTTAGCGGGGGCTTGGATGAGCAGTTCTTC
NA,TRBJ2-1,TRBV27,TRBD1,CASSSDRVTGNEQFF,TGTGCCAGCAGTTCGGACAGGGTTACCGGCAATGAGCAGTTCTTC
NA,TRBJ1-5,TRBV7-8,NA,CASSLFSQGHQPQHF,TGTGCCAGCAGCTTATTTTCCCAGGGGCATCAGCCCCAGCATTTT
NA,TRBJ2-3,TRBV2,TRBD2,CASFGTSGKNTQYF,TGTGCCAGCTTTGGGACTAGCGGGAAAAATACGCAGTATTTT
NA,TRBJ2-1,TRBV20-1,TRBD2,CSASRLAGGHNEQFF,TGCAGTGCTAGTAGGCTAGCGGGAGGTCACAATGAGCAGTTCTTC
NA,TRBJ1-5,TRBV5-1,NA,CASSLDGPYNQPQHF,TGCGCCAGCAGCTTGGATGGCCCATACAATCAGCCCCAGCATTTT
NA,TRBJ2-7,TRBV7-9,TRBD2,CASSLLAGVDAEQYF,TGTGCCAGCAGCCTACTAGCGGGAGTGGATGCCGAGCAGTACTTC
NA,TRBJ2-7,TRBV29-1,NA,CSVEFWIGDNSYEQYF,TGCAGCGTTGAGTTTTGGATTGGCGACAACTCCTACGAGCAGTACTTC
NA,TRBJ2-5,TRBV6-8,TRBD1,CASSPRDREETQYF,TGTGCCAGCAGTCCCCGGGACAGAGAAGAGACCCAGTACTTC
NA,TRBJ1-5,TRBV14,NA,CASSQVGGGDQPQHF,TGTGCCAGCAGCCAAGTCGGGGGTGGGGATCAGCCCCAGCATTTT
NA,TRBJ2-6,TRBV2,NA,CASSFGANVLTF,TGTGCCAGCTCCTTTGGGGCCAACGTCCTGACTTTC
NA,TRBJ2-2,TRBV11-3,NA,CASSVGGAGELFF,TGTGCCAGCAGCGTAGGGGGAGCCGGGGAGCTGTTTTTT
NA,TRBJ2-1,TRBV6-2/TRBV6-3,TRBD2,CASSPGGPANEQFF,TGTGCCAGCAGTCCGGGAGGGCCGGCCAATGAGCAGTTCTTC
NA,TRBJ2-3,TRBV5-1,TRBD2,CASSLTSERSVDTQYF,TGCGCCAGCAGCTTGACTAGCGAGCGGTCCGTGGATACGCAGTATTTT
NA,TRBJ2-5,TRBV19,TRBD1,CASSNPQGYQETQYF,TGTGCCAGTAGTAACCCACAGGGGTACCAAGAGACCCAGTACTTC
NA,TRBJ1-1,TRBV28,NA,CASRVSVSGRREAFF,TGTGCCAGCAGGGTTTCAGTGTCAGGGAGGCGGGAAGCTTTCTTT
NA,TRBJ1-2,TRBV19,NA,CASSIIGGTYGYTF,TGTGCCAGTAGTATAATCGGGGGTACCTATGGCTACACCTTC
NA,TRBJ2-1,TRBV7-9,NA,CASSGGNNEQFF,TGTGCCAGCAGCGGAGGAAACAATGAGCAGTTCTTC
NA,TRBJ2-5,TRBV30,NA,CAWSLFVGGQETQYF,TGTGCCTGGAGCCTATTCGTGGGGGGACAAGAGACCCAGTACTTC
NA,TRBJ1-1,TRBV11-3,NA,CASSQIAGSRAFF,TGTGCCAGCAGCCAAATTGCAGGGTCGCGTGCTTTCTTT
NA,TRBJ2-3,TRBV5-1,TRBD2,CASSFSSGSVADTQYF,TGCGCCAGCAGCTTCTCCAGCGGGAGTGTTGCAGATACGCAGTATTTT
NA,TRBJ1-2,TRBV19,NA,CASSITGRAYGYTF,TGTGCCAGTAGTATAACGGGGAGGGCCTATGGCTACACCTTC
NA,TRBJ1-5,TRBV2,NA,CASSEARLSRRPEGNQPQHF,TGTGCCAGCAGTGAAGCCCGACTCTCTAGGAGACCGGAGGGCAATCAGCCCCAGCATTTT
once,TRBJ2-5,TRBV3-1/TRBV3-2,NA,CASSQDLGPKRGETQYF,TGTGCCAGCAGCCAAGATTTAGGACCTAAAAGGGGGGAGACCCAGTACTTC
NA,TRBJ2-7,TRBV28,TRBD2,CASTPGLSYEQYF,TGTGCCAGCACTCCGGGACTATCCTACGAGCAGTACTTC
NA,TRBJ2-1,TRBV18,TRBD2,CASSPPRGGSVNEQFF,TGTGCCAGCTCACCACCCCGCGGGGGGTCGGTGAATGAGCAGTTCTTC
NA,TRBJ1-4,TRBV2,TRBD1,CASSDGTGYEKLFF,TGTGCCAGCAGTGATGGGACAGGTTATGAAAAACTGTTTTTT
NA,TRBJ1-1,TRBV3-1/TRBV3-2,NA,CASSQGGGVTEAFF,TGTGCCAGCAGTCAGGGCGGGGGGGTCACTGAAGCTTTCTTT
NA,TRBJ1-2,TRBV7-6,NA,CASSRGPVRDNHGYTF,TGTGCCAGCAGCCGAGGACCAGTCCGGGACAATCATGGCTACACCTTC
NA,TRBJ2-1,TRBV2,TRBD1,CASSPTDRGTNEQFF,TGTGCCAGCAGTCCCACTGACAGGGGAACGAATGAGCAGTTCTTC
NA,TRBJ1-1,TRBV6-5,NA,CASSYASLATEAFF,TGTGCCAGCAGTTACGCTAGCCTTGCCACTGAAGCTTTCTTT
NA,TRBJ2-6,TRBV18,NA,CASSHGGGSSGANVLTF,TGTGCCAGCTCTCACGGGGGTGGATCCTCTGGGGCCAACGTCCTGACTTTC
NA,TRBJ2-5,TRBV2,TRBD2,CASSPGLAGSDF,TGTGCCAGCAGTCCGGGACTAGCGGGATCTGACTTC
NA,TRBJ2-1,TRBV13,TRBD2,CASSLTGLALNEQFF,TGTGCCAGCAGCCTCACGGGACTAGCGCTCAATGAGCAGTTCTTC
NA,TRBJ2-7,TRBV4-3,TRBD2,CASSQDVAGAFHEQYF,TGCGCCAGCAGCCAAGACGTCGCGGGAGCTTTTCACGAGCAGTACTTC
NA,TRBJ1-6,TRBV28,NA,CASSPRPRAPLHF,TGTGCCAGCAGTCCTAGGCCGCGGGCACCCCTCCACTTT
NA,TRBJ2-5,TRBV12-5,TRBD2,CASGLPTSGKQETQYF,TGTGCTAGTGGTTTGCCAACTAGCGGGAAGCAAGAGACCCAGTACTTC
NA,TRBJ1-5,TRBV5-1,TRBD1,CASSRGPNQPQHF,TGCGCCAGCAGCAGGGGGCCAAATCAGCCCCAGCATTTT
NA,TRBJ2-2,TRBV5-1,TRBD1,CASSSRRQGGNTGELFF,TGCGCCAGCAGCTCCCGCCGACAGGGCGGGAACACCGGGGAGCTGTTTTTT
NA,TRBJ1-2,TRBV28,TRBD1,CASTPGQVYGYTF,TGTGCCAGCACCCCGGGACAGGTTTATGGCTACACCTTC
NA,TRBJ2-1,TRBV9,TRBD2,CASSVLSGTYNEQFF,TGTGCCAGCAGCGTTCTAAGCGGGACTTACAATGAGCAGTTCTTC
few,TRBJ1-1,TRBV3-1/TRBV3-2,NA,CASSKLNRAGMNTEAFF,TGTGCCAGCAGCAAGCTGAACAGGGCGGGCATGAACACTGAAGCTTTCTTT
NA,TRBJ1-1,TRBV27,NA,CASSTWVLDSSMNTEAFF,TGTGCCAGCAGTACTTGGGTTTTGGACAGCAGTATGAACACTGAAGCTTTCTTT
NA,TRBJ1-1,TRBV28,NA,CASNTPAGGTNTEAFF,TGTGCCAGCAACACACCGGCGGGGGGGACGAACACTGAAGCTTTCTTT
NA,TRBJ2-7,TRBV11-1,NA,CASSFTGPSSYEQYF,TGTGCCAGCAGCTTCACAGGGCCTAGCTCCTACGAGCAGTACTTC
few,TRBJ1-3,TRBV5-6,NA,CASSLNGQLSGNTIYF,TGTGCCAGCAGCTTGAACGGACAGCTCTCTGGAAACACCATATATTTT
NA,TRBJ2-7,TRBV11-1,TRBD2,CASSLAGTTYEQYF,TGTGCCAGCAGCTTAGCGGGGACTACCTACGAGCAGTACTTC
NA,TRBJ1-5,TRBV2,TRBD1,CASRDDRGGQPQHF,TGTGCCAGCAGGGACGACAGGGGAGGTCAGCCCCAGCATTTT
few,TRBJ1-5,TRBV28,NA,CASNQRTETDQPQHF,TGTGCCAGCAATCAGCGGACAGAAACCGATCAGCCCCAGCATTTT
NA,TRBJ2-7,TRBV3-1/TRBV3-2,NA,CASSQDRHGEQYF,TGTGCCAGCAGCCAAGATAGACACGGCGAGCAGTACTTC
NA,TRBJ2-1,TRBV19,TRBD2,CASSQTSGSSYNEQFF,TGTGCCAGTAGTCAGACTAGCGGTAGCTCCTACAATGAGCAGTTCTTC
few,TRBJ2-2,TRBV10-1,TRBD1,CASRAGGKNTGELFF,TGCGCCAGCCGTGCAGGGGGCAAGAACACCGGGGAGCTGTTTTTT
NA,TRBJ1-1,TRBV3-1/TRBV3-2,NA,CASSQGSQYTEAFF,TGTGCCAGCAGCCAGGGCAGCCAATACACTGAAGCTTTCTTT
NA,TRBJ1-4,TRBV11-3,NA,CASSERGRGVNEKLFF,TGTGCCAGCAGCGAAAGGGGCCGCGGGGTTAATGAAAAACTGTTTTTT
NA,TRBJ2-2,TRBV15,NA,CATSIYRGGGELFF,TGTGCCACCAGCATCTACAGGGGAGGTGGGGAGCTGTTTTTT
NA,TRBJ2-7,TRBV28,TRBD2,CASSFVTSGSGDEQYF,TGTGCCAGCAGTTTTGTCACTAGCGGGAGTGGCGACGAGCAGTACTTC
NA,TRBJ1-5,TRBV30,NA,CAWSNRQGGSNQPQHF,TGTGCCTGGAGTAATAGGCAGGGAGGTAGCAATCAGCCCCAGCATTTT
NA,TRBJ1-1,TRBV4-1,TRBD1,CASSQQQGPEAFF,TGCGCCAGCAGCCAACAACAGGGGCCTGAAGCTTTCTTT
NA,TRBJ1-3,TRBV25-1,NA,CASRGGEKDAIYF,TGTGCCAGCAGAGGGGGAGAAAAGGATGCCATATATTTT